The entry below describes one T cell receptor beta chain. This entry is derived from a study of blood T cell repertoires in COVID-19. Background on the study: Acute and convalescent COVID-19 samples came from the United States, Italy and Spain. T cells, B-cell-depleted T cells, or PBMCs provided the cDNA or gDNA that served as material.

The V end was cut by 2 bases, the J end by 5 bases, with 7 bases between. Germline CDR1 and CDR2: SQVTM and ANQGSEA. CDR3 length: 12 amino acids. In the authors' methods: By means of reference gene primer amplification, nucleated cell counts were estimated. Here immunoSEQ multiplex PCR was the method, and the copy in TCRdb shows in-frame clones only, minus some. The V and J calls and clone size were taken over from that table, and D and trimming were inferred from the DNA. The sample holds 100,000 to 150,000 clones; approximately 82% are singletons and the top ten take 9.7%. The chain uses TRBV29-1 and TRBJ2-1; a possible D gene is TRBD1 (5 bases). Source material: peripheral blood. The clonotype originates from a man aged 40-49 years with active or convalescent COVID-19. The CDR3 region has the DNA TGCAGCGTTGAAAGGACAAACAATGAGCAGTTCTTC. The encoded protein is CSVERTNNEQFF.